These 29 T cell receptor beta chains were sequenced from one sample in a study of control samples from healthy donors and cancer patients. Sequenced by immunoSEQ multiplex PCR; TCRdb stores in-frame clones only, minus some. Among around 110,000 clones listed, nearly 95% were seen once. The specimen was blood. The source is a young man in good health.

This clone is a singleton in its sample. The CDR3 is CASRPRTLNTEAFF. The CDR3 DNA follows: TGCGCCAGCAGGCCCCGTACATTGAACACTGAAGCTTTCTTT. The J gene is TRBJ1-1, the V gene TRBV4-1; D gene uncertain. Looked up from germline, CDR1 is MGHRA and CDR2 is YSYEKL. The CDR3 runs to 14 residues. V lost 6 bases and J lost 0, with 11 bases in between.

The V gene is TRBV3-1 (or the pseudogene TRBV3-2), the J gene TRBJ1-5, with D perhaps matching TRBD1 (6 bases). In germline, CDR1 is LGHDT, CDR2 YNNKEL (reference sequence). The CDR3 loop spans 14 amino acids. Trimming shortened V by 3 bases and J by 4 bases, and 10 bases separated the two germline ends. In nucleotides, the CDR3 is TGTGCCAGCAGCCAGTACAGGGAGAATCAGCCCCAGCATTTT. This sequence encodes CASSQYRENQPQHF.

This chain joins TRBV27 and TRBJ2-5, with a weak D call TRBD1 (6 bases). The germline V gene encodes CDR1 MNHEY and CDR2 SMNVEV (reference sequence). CDR3 size: 13 residues. Trimming pared 5 bases from V and 5 bases from J, leaving 12 bases between. Written as DNA, the CDR3 is TGTGCCAGCAGTCCAACTACAGGGGAGACCCAGTACTTC. Its translation is CASSPTTGETQYF.

The gene calls are TRBV10-2 and TRBJ1-3; 12 bases are a match to TRBD1. V was clipped by 2 bases and J by 8 bases; unmatched bases: 4. The CDR3 has 15 amino acids. Per the germline V gene, CDR1 is WSHSY and CDR2 is SAAADI. The CDR3 protein is CASSEGTGGADTIYF. In nucleotides, the CDR3 is TGCGCCAGCAGTGAGGGGACAGGGGGCGCGGACACCATATATTTT.

The chain recombines TRBV11-2 with TRBJ1-2, with D hard to call. The V and J ends lost 0 bases and 4 bases respectively, with 6 bases between them. The CDR3 loop spans 13 amino acids. Germline V CDR1 and CDR2: SGHAT, FQNNGV. The CDR3: CASSLERPYGYTF. In nucleotides, the CDR3 is TGTGCCAGCAGCTTAGAGCGGCCCTATGGCTACACCTTC.

A word on this clone: The junction shows a germline mismatch at one end, possibly a read error. Different DNA sequences within this sample yield the same CDR3. The rearrangement uses TRBV5-4 and TRBJ1-2; 10 bases line up with TRBD1. The germline gives CDR1 SGHNT, CDR2 YYREEE (reference sequence). CDR3 length: 14 residues. CDR3 sequence (DNA): TGTGCCAGCAGCTGGGGGACAGGGGACTATGGCTACACTTTC. Its protein product is CASSWGTGDYGYTF. Supplemented by reference TRBV5-4 and TRBJ1-2, the full variable domain reads ETGVTQSPTHLIKTRGQQVTLRCSSQSGHNTVSWYQQALGQGPQFIFQYYREEENGRGNFPPRFSGLQFPNYSSELNVNALELDDSALYLCASSWGTGDYGYTFGSGTRLTVV.

V gene TRBV30 combines with J gene TRBJ2-3; 9 bases agree with TRBD2. V shed 0 bases, J shed 4 bases, and the junction held 8 bases outside the gene matches. Per the germline V gene, CDR1 is GTSNPN and CDR2 is SVGIG (reference sequence). CDR3 size: 16 residues. CDR3 protein: CAWSVTAGGPADTQYF. As DNA, the CDR3 is TGTGCCTGGAGTGTAACGGCGGGGGGGCCGGCAGATACGCAGTATTTT.

The rearrangement links TRBV7-9 to TRBJ1-2; TRBD1 aligns across 8 bases. V shed 10 bases, J shed 8 bases, and the junction held 12 bases outside the gene matches. The CDR3 length is 13 residues. The germline V gene encodes CDR1 SEHNR and CDR2 FQNEAQ (reference sequence). The CDR3 coding sequence is TGTGCCACCCCCATCCAGGGGGCTCCGGGCTACACCTTC. This sequence encodes CATPIQGAPGYTF.

This sequence joins TRBV6-5 and TRBJ2-3, with no clear D. Trimming left V 8 bases short and J 0 bases short, with 12 bases between. The CDR3 sequence is 14 residues long. CDR1 and CDR2 from the germline V gene are MNHEY and SVGAGI. CDR3 sequence reads: CASVVTASTDTQYF. In nucleotides, the CDR3 is TGTGCCAGCGTAGTAACGGCGAGCACAGATACGCAGTATTTT.

The chain couples TRBV18 to TRBJ1-2; 10 bases line up with TRBD1. V was pared by 0 bases and J by 7 bases, with 5 bases of the junction left unmatched. The CDR3 has 15 residues. Germline V gene data show CDR1 as KGHSH and CDR2 as LQKENI. The CDR3 sequence is CASSPPGGQGFGYTF. DNA for the CDR3: TGTGCCAGCTCACCACCTGGGGGACAGGGGTTTGGCTACACCTTC.

The chain uses TRBV5-1 and TRBJ1-6; D gene ambiguous. V lost 3 bases and J lost 8, with 6 bases in between. Per the germline V gene, CDR1 is SGHRS and CDR2 is YFSETQ. This CDR3 comprises 12 residues. The CDR3 sequence: CASSWDHSPLHF. The CDR3 DNA is TGCGCCAGCAGCTGGGATCATTCACCCCTCCACTTT.

The V call is TRBV19, the J call TRBJ2-2; 10 bases align to TRBD2. The CDR3 spans 17 residues. CDR1 is LNHDA, CDR2 SQIVND, per germline (reference sequence). V gave up 5 bases and J gave up 1 base; unmatched junction bases: 7. The CDR3 DNA reads TGTGCCAGTAGTCTCACTCGGACTAGCGGGAACACCGGGGAGCTGTTTTTT. Translation: CASSLTRTSGNTGELFF.

In its sample, this clone was seen a few times. This rearrangement joins TRBV9 to TRBJ1-6, with D hard to call. Germline loops: CDR1 SGDLS, CDR2 YYNGEE. V was pared by 2 bases and J by 9 bases, with 9 bases between. CDR3 length: 13 amino acids. Written as DNA, the CDR3 is TGTGCCAGCAGCGTCGGATCGGCTTCACCCCTCCACTTT. It codes for CASSVGSASPLHF.

The chain carries TRBV5-4 and TRBJ2-2, with D possibly matching TRBD2 (5 bases). This CDR3 is 16 amino acids long. V was pared by 5 bases and J by 6 bases, with 20 bases between. The germline gives CDR1 SGHNT, CDR2 YYREEE (reference sequence). This CDR3 reads CASSSPGVSLAGELFF. The CDR3 coding sequence is TGTGCCAGCAGTTCACCCGGGGTGAGCCTAGCCGGGGAGCTGTTTTTT.

The chain recombines TRBV7-2 with TRBJ2-2; D possibly corresponds to TRBD2 (7 bases). With 4 bases removed from V and 7 bases from J, the gap between germline ends came to 19 bases. There are 16 residues in the CDR3. Germline loops: CDR1 SGHTA, CDR2 FQGNSA. The CDR3 nucleotides are TGTGCCAGCAGCTCGGACTCGGGGGGCCGTAGCGGGGAGCTGTTTTTT. This gives the protein CASSSDSGGRSGELFF.

The chain employs TRBV9 and TRBJ1-1; no clear D gene. Germline V gene sequence: CDR1 SGDLS, CDR2 YYNGEE. The CDR3 spans 15 residues. Trimming removed 0 bases from V and 0 bases from J, with 9 bases in between. CDR3 bases: TGTGCCAGCAGCGTAGGTGGAGGGATGAACACTGAAGCTTTCTTT. Its protein product is CASSVGGGMNTEAFF. The full variable domain, rest sourced from reference TRBV9 and TRBJ1-1, is DSGVTQTPKHLITATGQRVTLRCSPRSGDLSVYWYQQSLDQGLQFLIQYYNGEERAKGNILERFSAQQFPDLHSELNLSSLELGDSALYFCASSVGGGMNTEAFFGQGTRLTVV.

The V call is TRBV9, the J call TRBJ1-2, with D perhaps matching TRBD1 (5 bases). Trimming removed 4 bases at V and 7 bases at J, with 20 bases between. Germline loops: CDR1 SGDLS, CDR2 YYNGEE. The CDR3 is made up of 15 amino acids. CDR3 nucleotide sequence: TGTGCCAGCAGCACCCGCACCGGGACGGTCGGTGGCTACACCTTC. Its protein product is CASSTRTGTVGGYTF.

The chain employs TRBV14 and TRBJ1-6, with a tentative D call TRBD1 (5 bases). CDR1 SGHDN and CDR2 FVKESK come from the germline V gene. The CDR3 consists of 15 residues. The V gene lost 1 base and the J gene lost 9 bases, with 13 bases spanning the gap. CDR3 residues: CASSQGGGSRSPLHF. Here the CDR3 DNA reads TGTGCCAGCAGCCAAGGCGGGGGGAGCCGTTCACCCCTCCACTTT.

The gene calls are TRBV4-1 and TRBJ1-1, with a possible D match to TRBD1 (5 bases). Trimming stripped 1 base from V and 7 bases from J, with 16 bases between. CDR1 is MGHRA and CDR2 is YSYEKL in the germline V gene. This CDR3 spans 15 amino acids. CDR3 protein: CASSQGRRERDEAFF. Written as DNA, the CDR3 is TGCGCCAGCAGCCAAGGTCGCAGGGAGAGAGATGAAGCTTTCTTT.

V and J are TRBV9 and TRBJ1-1; 9 bases align to TRBD1. Germline trimming cut 3 bases from V and 6 bases from J; bases unmatched to any gene: 9. CDR1 and CDR2 from the germline V gene are SGDLS and YYNGEE. This CDR3 region has 15 residues. Here the CDR3 reads CASSAARTGEAEAFF. Here the CDR3 DNA reads TGTGCCAGCAGCGCCGCCCGGACAGGGGAGGCTGAAGCTTTCTTT.

The rearrangement links TRBV6-5 to TRBJ1-5, with no clear D. The CDR3 spans 13 residues. CDR1 and CDR2 (germline): MNHEY, SVGAGI. Trimming pared 0 bases from V and 7 bases from J, leaving 7 bases between. The CDR3 nucleotides are TGTGCCAGCAGTTACTCGTGGGGACAGCCCCAGCATTTT. Its protein is CASSYSWGQPQHF.

With respect to this clone: The sample contains more than one DNA sequence encoding this CDR3. The gene calls are TRBV11-3 and TRBJ1-1; D is ambiguous. The length of the CDR3 is 13 residues. Trimming removed 1 base from V and 4 bases from J, with 7 bases in between. In germline, CDR1 is SGHNT, CDR2 YENEEA. Written as DNA, the CDR3 is TGTGCCAGCAGCTTAGGGGCATCCACTGAAGCTTTCTTT. The encoded protein is CASSLGASTEAFF.

The V and J genes are TRBV28 and TRBJ2-7; D may be TRBD1 or TRBD2 (5 bases each). The ends were cut back, 5 bases at V and 8 bases at J, with 13 bases in the middle. The CDR3 totals 12 residues. Per the germline V gene, CDR1 is MDHEN and CDR2 is SYDVKM. The CDR3 DNA is TGTGCCAGCAGTCGGGACGGCTGGCAGCAGTACTTC. It translates to CASSRDGWQQYF. Full variable domain (remainder filled in from reference TRBV28 and TRBJ2-7): DVKVTQSSRYLVKRTGEKVFLECVQDMDHENMFWYRQDPGLGLRLIYFSYDVKMKEKGDIPEGYSVSREKKERFSLILESASTNQTSMYLCASSRDGWQQYFGPGTRLTVT.

The genes are TRBV5-1 and TRBJ2-4, with D perhaps assigned TRBD1 or TRBD2 (5 bases each). The CDR3 sequence is 15 residues long. V was shortened by 2 bases and J by 8 bases, with 17 bases between the two germline ends. The germline CDR1 and CDR2 sequences are SGHRS and YFSETQ. CDR3 sequence reads: CASSFGTVSVDIQYF. Written as DNA, the CDR3 is TGCGCCAGCAGCTTCGGGACGGTCAGCGTCGACATTCAGTACTTC.

This clone was seen only once. This chain uses TRBV7-9 with TRBJ2-2; the match to TRBD1 covers 8 bases. Germline assignment: CDR1 SEHNR and CDR2 FQNEAQ (reference sequence). CDR3 length: 16 residues. The junction had 11 bases not matched to a gene; V was cut back by 5 bases and J by 6 bases. In DNA, the CDR3 is TGTGCCAGCAGCGGGGGGTCACAGGGGGTCGCCGGGGAGCTGTTTTTT. As protein: CASSGGSQGVAGELFF.

This rearrangement joins TRBV7-9 to TRBJ1-6; a weak D match, TRBD1 (5 bases). V was trimmed by 8 bases and J by 14 bases, leaving 19 bases between them. The germline V gene encodes CDR1 SEHNR and CDR2 FQNEAQ (reference sequence). The CDR3 covers 13 residues. CDR3 nucleotide sequence: TGTGCCAGCGTGTTGGGGTGGAAAGGGGCCCTCCACTTT. Encoded protein: CASVLGWKGALHF.

The V call is TRBV11-2, the J call TRBJ2-2, with D possibly matching TRBD1 (6 bases). CDR1 is SGHAT, CDR2 FQNNGV, per germline. The CDR3 contains 13 residues. Trimming removed 3 bases from V and 7 bases from J, with 9 bases in between. The CDR3 DNA sequence: TGTGCCAGCAGCTTTACAGGGATCGGGGAGCTGTTTTTT. It is translated as CASSFTGIGELFF.

The chain links TRBV7-9 to TRBJ1-2; tentatively, D is TRBD1 (5 bases). CDR1 is SEHNR and CDR2 is FQNEAQ in the germline V gene (reference sequence). Trimming took off 3 bases at V and 6 bases at J, with 8 bases between the two ends. The CDR3 runs 12 residues. The CDR3 DNA follows: TGTGCCAGCAGCTTGATAGGGGATGGCTACACCTTC. It specifies CASSLIGDGYTF.

The genes are TRBV5-1 and TRBJ1-1, with unresolved D. V lost 2 bases, J lost 5 bases, and 10 bases lay in between. Germline V gene data show CDR1 as SGHRS and CDR2 as YFSETQ. The CDR3 spans 13 residues. This CDR3 reads CASSFTLGTEAFF. CDR3 sequence (DNA): TGCGCCAGCAGCTTTACACTGGGGACTGAAGCTTTCTTT.